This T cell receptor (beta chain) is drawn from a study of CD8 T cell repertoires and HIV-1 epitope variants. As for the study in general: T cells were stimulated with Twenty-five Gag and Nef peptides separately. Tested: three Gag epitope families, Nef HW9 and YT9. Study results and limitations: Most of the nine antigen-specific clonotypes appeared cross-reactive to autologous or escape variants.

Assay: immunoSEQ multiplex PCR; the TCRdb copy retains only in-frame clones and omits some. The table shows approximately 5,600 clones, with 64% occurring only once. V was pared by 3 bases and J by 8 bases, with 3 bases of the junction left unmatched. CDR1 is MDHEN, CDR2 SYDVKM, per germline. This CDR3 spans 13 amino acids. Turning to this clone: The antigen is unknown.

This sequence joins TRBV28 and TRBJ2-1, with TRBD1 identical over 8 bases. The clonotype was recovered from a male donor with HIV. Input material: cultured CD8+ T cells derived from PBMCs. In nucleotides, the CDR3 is TGTGCCAGCAGTTTCGGACAGGGCTATGAGCAGTTCTTC. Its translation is CASSFGQGYEQFF.